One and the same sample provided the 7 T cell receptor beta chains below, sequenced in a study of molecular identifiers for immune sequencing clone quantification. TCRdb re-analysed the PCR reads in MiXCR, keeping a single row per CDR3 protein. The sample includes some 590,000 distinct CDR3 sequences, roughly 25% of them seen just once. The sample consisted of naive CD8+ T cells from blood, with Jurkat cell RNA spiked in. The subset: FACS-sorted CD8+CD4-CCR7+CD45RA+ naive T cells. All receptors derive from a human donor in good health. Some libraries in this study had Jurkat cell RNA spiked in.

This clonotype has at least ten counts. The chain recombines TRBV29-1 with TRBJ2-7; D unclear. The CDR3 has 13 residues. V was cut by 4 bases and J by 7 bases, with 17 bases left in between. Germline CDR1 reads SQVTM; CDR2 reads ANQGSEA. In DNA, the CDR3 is TGCAGCGTTGTAGTAGGACCAGCTAGGGAGCAGTACTTC. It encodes CSVVVGPAREQYF.

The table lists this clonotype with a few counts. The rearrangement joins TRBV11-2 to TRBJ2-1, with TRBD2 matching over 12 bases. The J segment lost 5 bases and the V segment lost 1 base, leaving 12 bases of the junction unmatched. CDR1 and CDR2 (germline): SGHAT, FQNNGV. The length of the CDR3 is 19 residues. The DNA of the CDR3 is TGTGCCAGCAGCTTAGGCCGACTAGCGGGAGACCGTCAGGACAATGAGCAGTTCTTC. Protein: CASSLGRLAGDRQDNEQFF.

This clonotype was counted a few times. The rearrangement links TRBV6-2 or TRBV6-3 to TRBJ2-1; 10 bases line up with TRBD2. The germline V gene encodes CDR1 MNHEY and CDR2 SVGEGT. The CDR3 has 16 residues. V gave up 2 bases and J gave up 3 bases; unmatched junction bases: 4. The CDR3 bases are TGTGCCAGCAGTTACGCTAGCGGGAGTTTCTACAATGAGCAGTTCTTC. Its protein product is CASSYASGSFYNEQFF.

In DNA form, the CDR3 reads TGTGCCAGCAGCTTAGCGCGTGAGCAGGGCACCCACGAGCAGTACTTC. Its translation: CASSLAREQGTHEQYF. This chain uses TRBV7-8 with TRBJ2-7; TRBD1 might be the D (5 bases). The CDR3 extends over 16 amino acids. The germline CDR1 and CDR2 sequences are SGHVS and FQNEAQ. Trimming pared 0 bases from V and 5 bases from J, leaving 17 bases between. The entire variable domain, with the rest obtained from reference TRBV7-8 and TRBJ2-7, is as follows: GAGVSQSPRYKVAKRGQDVALRCDPISGHVSLFWYQQALGQGPEFLTYFQNEAQLDKSGLPSDRFFAERPEGSVSTLKIQRTQQEDSAVYLCASSLAREQGTHEQYFGPGTRLTVT.

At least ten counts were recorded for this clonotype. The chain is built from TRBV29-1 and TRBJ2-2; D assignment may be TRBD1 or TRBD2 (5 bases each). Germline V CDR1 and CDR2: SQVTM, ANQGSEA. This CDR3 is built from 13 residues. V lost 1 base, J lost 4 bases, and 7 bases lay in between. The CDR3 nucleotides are TGCAGCGTTGAAGCGAGGGGCACCGGGGAGCTGTTTTTT. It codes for CSVEARGTGELFF.

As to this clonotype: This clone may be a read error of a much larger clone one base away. Here the CDR3 reads CSATEDRGSGNNIYF. In nucleotides, the CDR3 is TGCAGTGCTACCGAGGACAGGGGGTCTGGAAACAACATATATTTT. This chain connects TRBV20-1 to TRBJ1-3; 10 nucleotides agree with TRBD1. Germline V CDR1 and CDR2: DFQATT, SNEGSKA (reference sequence). CDR3 length equals 15 residues.

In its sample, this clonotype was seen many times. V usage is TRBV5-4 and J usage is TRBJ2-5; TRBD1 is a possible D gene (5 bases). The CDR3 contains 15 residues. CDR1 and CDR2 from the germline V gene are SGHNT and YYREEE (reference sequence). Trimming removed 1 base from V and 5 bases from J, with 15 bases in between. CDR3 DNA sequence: TGTGCCAGCAGCTTGCTTATGGGGCTCGGGGAGACCCAGTACTTC. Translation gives CASSLLMGLGETQYF.